This is a list of T cell receptor beta chains from one sample in a study of CD8 T cells in ankylosing spondylitis. TCRdb re-analysed the 5' RACE reads in MiXCR, keeping a single row per CDR3 protein. The data show 390,000 or so distinct CDR3 sequences, under 25% seen once. Material: blood, either unsorted or a sorted T cell fraction (not recorded which). The receptors shown here come from a male donor with ankylosing spondylitis. CDR3s include the opening cysteine and the closing phenylalanine or tryptophan. The order of the fields is CDR3 DNA, CDR3 protein, CDR3 length, D gene, J gene, clone size, V gene. D genes are given only for firm matches. Size is stated for part of the rows, as once, few or many counts, or as a class when the clone is expanded.

TGCGCCAGCAGCTTGCTTGGTTACAATGGCTACACCTTC	CASSLLGYNGYTF	13	NA	TRBJ1-2	many	TRBV5-1
TGCAGCGTTGAAGATCGTCCGGGCCAGCTTTCCGTAGGGCAGTACTTC	CSVEDRPGQLSVGQYF	16	NA	TRBJ2-7	few	TRBV29-1
TGTGCCAGCAGCGCCGGGAGGAACACTGAAGCTTTCTTT	CASSAGRNTEAFF	13	NA	TRBJ1-1	NA	TRBV9
TGCGCCAGCAGTATCCCCCACACTGGATATAACGAGCAGTACTTC	CASSIPHTGYNEQYF	15	NA	TRBJ2-7	NA	TRBV5-1
TGTGCCAGCAGCCCCCGAACAGGGATTGGGCAAGAGACCCAGTACTTC	CASSPRTGIGQETQYF	16	NA	TRBJ2-5	few	TRBV7-2
TGCAGTGCTACCCAGACTAGTCTAAGCGAGCAGTACTTC	CSATQTSLSEQYF	13	NA	TRBJ2-7	few	TRBV20-1
TGTGCCACCAGTGAGGGGGCCAACGGTGAGCAGTACTTC	CATSEGANGEQYF	13	NA	TRBJ2-7	NA	TRBV24-1
TGTGCCAGCAGCTTATCAGGGCTCAACTATGGCTACACCTTC	CASSLSGLNYGYTF	14	NA	TRBJ1-2	NA	TRBV7-8
TGCGCCAGCAGCAGGCGGACAGGGGATGGCTACACCTTC	CASSRRTGDGYTF	13	TRBD1	TRBJ1-2	NA	TRBV5-1
TGTGCCAGCAGTTCGGATCGGCGGGACTACGAGCAGTACTTC	CASSSDRRDYEQYF	14	NA	TRBJ2-7	NA	TRBV12-3/TRBV12-4
TGTGCCAGCAGTGCAACCGGGACTTTGGTCTACAATGAGCAGTTCTTC	CASSATGTLVYNEQFF	16	NA	TRBJ2-1	few	TRBV6-1
TGTGCCAGCAGTTCTATCTCCCGGGGTACCGGGGAGCTGTTTTTT	CASSSISRGTGELFF	15	NA	TRBJ2-2	few	TRBV28
TGCAGTGCGAGCGTAACTAGCGGGAGGTTACATACGCAGTATTTT	CSASVTSGRLHTQYF	15	TRBD2	TRBJ2-3	once	TRBV20-1
TGTGCCATCTTTAGCCCAGGACGCCCCACAGATACGCAGTATTTT	CAIFSPGRPTDTQYF	15	NA	TRBJ2-3	few	TRBV10-3
TGCAGTGCTCCAGAAACCGGGACAAACTACGAGCAGTACTTC	CSAPETGTNYEQYF	14	NA	TRBJ2-7	few	TRBV20-1
TGTGCCAGCAGTTCCCAGGGGTTCCGGTCGGAGACCCAGTACTTC	CASSSQGFRSETQYF	15	NA	TRBJ2-5	many	TRBV12-3/TRBV12-4
TGCGCCAGTCAGAGGACCATGAACACTGAAGCTTTCTTT	CASQRTMNTEAFF	13	NA	TRBJ1-1	NA	TRBV5-1
TGTGCCAGCTCACCAGGGGGCGCTGACACCGGGGAGCTGTTTTTT	CASSPGGADTGELFF	15	NA	TRBJ2-2	few	TRBV18
TGCAGCGCTGCAACTAGCGGGAGTAACGAGCAGTACTTC	CSAATSGSNEQYF	13	TRBD2	TRBJ2-7	few	TRBV29-1
TGCAGCGCCTCCGGTACGGGGGGGGATCAGCCCCAGCATTTT	CSASGTGGDQPQHF	14	NA	TRBJ1-5	few	TRBV29-1
TGCGCCAGCAGCTGGCTAGCGGGAACAGAGACCCAGTACTTC	CASSWLAGTETQYF	14	TRBD2	TRBJ2-5	NA	TRBV5-1
TGTGCCAGCACTCCACAGGGGAATACTGAAGCTTTCTTT	CASTPQGNTEAFF	13	TRBD1	TRBJ1-1	few	TRBV6-1